This TCR beta chain was captured in a study of shared clonotypes between healthy human individuals (dated by TCRdb to 2020 to 2021). A note on the overall study: Three men and a couple of women, aged 18 to 49 years, made up the cohort. For each donor, CD4 naive and CD4 memory were each run on three plates, CD8 naive on two plates, and CD8 memory on one plate. To estimate repertoire size and how much clonotypes are shared between individuals, the study performed deep sequencing of blood TCR repertoires from about five healthy adults. To increase sequencing depth and limit assay-specific biases, TCR repertoire library preparation and sequencing were carried out by different laboratories using diverse techniques. Leukapheresis yielded between about 0.8 and 9.5 billion PBMCs per donor. General conclusions and limits of the study: Because the study included only a small number of donors, the genetic and exposure-history diversity represented was limited. Clonotypes shared by all four sorted-subset donors showed higher generation probabilities than non-shared clonotypes. Naive subsets generally had larger estimated clonotype richness than memory subsets did. Pairwise subsampling led to the expectation that sequencing depth would affect the degree of clonotype sharing among donors. Incomplete sequencing was indicated by rarefaction of sorted-subset datasets, despite the large sequencing depth. Only blood was sampled, and tissue TCR repertoires likely differ from those in blood. Approximately 5% of naive CD4, 3.5% of naive CD8, roughly 2.4% of memory CD4, and roughly 0.4% of memory CD8 clonotypes were shared across several donors.

TCR CDR3 regions were amplified from genomic DNA by multiplex PCR using the deep immunoSEQ assay. Genomic DNA extracted from each cell subset was distributed evenly over all wells of several immunoSEQ 96-well plates, and each plate served as one replicate. Each replicate PCR for sorted subsets received roughly 200 ng genomic DNA, equal to about 30,000 T cell genomes. The purified libraries were quantified using a Qubit 3.0 fluorometer, sized with a Bioanalyzer 2100, and then quantified again using the KAPA Library Quantification kit. Every immunoSEQ 96-well plate was sequenced on a dedicated single-read 150-cycle Illumina NextSeq 550 flow cell. The paper's processing steps were these. Because the immunoSEQ output included only junctional sequences and no quality scores, the filtering could not be the same as the filtering used for full-length reads. To assign V/J genes and CDR3, sequences were annotated using PyIR, a Python wrapper for IgBLAST v1.9, with IMGT germline references. Reads were removed for weak V/J assignments (E-value above 1e-6), missing CDR3, stop codons, out-of-frame junctions, or ambiguous translated residues. V3J clonotypes were defined as sequences sharing the same inferred V gene, J gene, and CDR3 amino acid sequence. To compute the percentage overlap between repertoires, the number of shared unique clonotypes was divided by the size of the smaller repertoire. Three approaches were used to assess repertoire richness: RTK rarefaction, the Chao1 estimator, and Recon v2.1 estimates of unobserved clonotypes. OLGA was used to compute generation probabilities for all TCRbeta clonotypes that the gDNA method yielded from a few donors. In TCRdb, the immuneACCESS table is reduced to in-frame sequences with V and J assigned. These tables do not hold every clone; where another copy was compared, an unresolved V gene accounts for under half, and the others remain unexplained. From that table come the V and J calls and clone size; the DNA was used to work out D and trimming. The sample records about 800,000 clones, around 96% of which are singletons. The ten largest clonotypes hold around 0.25% of the sample.

CD8 naive samples were CD45RO-negative cells positively selected for CCR7, giving a CD45RA+CCR7+ population that excluded TemRA cells. The donors were healthy, HIV-negative adults who had no recently reported acute infections or vaccinations. All donors were Caucasian adults living in Nashville, Tennessee, USA. After blood collection by leukapheresis, PBMCs were isolated using Ficoll-Histopaque density gradient centrifugation and then cryopreserved in the vapor phase of liquid nitrogen. Purity and quantity of every magnetically sorted T cell population were checked by analytical flow cytometry. From each sorted fraction, genomic DNA was isolated and quantified by UV absorbance on a Nanodrop 2000c. As regards this clone: Its antigen has not been determined. Base qualities are not at hand, and no much larger clone is one base apart.

CDR1 and CDR2, looked up from the germline V gene (reference sequence), are LNHNV and YYDKDF. Relative to germline, V is 4 bases shorter and J is 4 bases shorter, with 11 bases between their ends. The CDR3 sequence holds 14 residues, the cysteine and phenylalanine included. CDR3 DNA is the only sequence kept; it has 42 bases, read in frame from the first base. Sequenced sample: naive CD8+ T cells sorted from blood. Interpreted using the paper, the cell subset or site label stands for: CD45RA+CCR7+. This sequence was found in a man between 25 and 39 years old in good health. The rearranged segments are TRBV15 and TRBJ1-5; TRBD1 is a possible D gene, resting on 6 matching bases. The CDR3 loop reads CATSTRQVNQPQHF. The nucleotide sequence is TGTGCCACCAGCACACGACAGGTTAATCAGCCCCAGCATTTT. With all but the CDR3 taken from the reference TRBV15 and TRBJ1-5 genes, the full variable domain is: DAMVIQNPRYQVTQFGKPVTLSCSQTLNHNVMYWYQQKSSQAPKLLFHYYDKDFNNEADTPDNFQSRRPNTSFCFLDIRSPGLGDTAMYLCATSTRQVNQPQHFGDGTRLSIL.